What follows describes a single T cell receptor beta chain. This entry is derived from a study of shared clonotypes between healthy human individuals. The CDR3 consists of 12 residues. The V gene's germline CDR1 is ENHRY and CDR2 SYGVKD. Trimming removed 6 bases from V and 3 bases from J, with 8 bases in between. The assay was immunoSEQ multiplex PCR, and TCRdb's table has in-frame clones only and misses some. The sample lists some 2,000,000 clones; 95% were seen once. Splitting of CD4+ cells produced CD45RA+ naive and CD45RA-negative memory subsets. This TCR came from a man between 18 and 29 years old in good health. What was sequenced was naive CD4+ T cells sorted from blood. The subset is: CD45RA+ positively selected. V usage is TRBV10-3 and J usage is TRBJ1-2; no firm D call. The CDR3 reads CAISAEDYGYTF. The DNA of the CDR3 is TGTGCCATCAGCGCGGAGGACTATGGCTACACCTTC.